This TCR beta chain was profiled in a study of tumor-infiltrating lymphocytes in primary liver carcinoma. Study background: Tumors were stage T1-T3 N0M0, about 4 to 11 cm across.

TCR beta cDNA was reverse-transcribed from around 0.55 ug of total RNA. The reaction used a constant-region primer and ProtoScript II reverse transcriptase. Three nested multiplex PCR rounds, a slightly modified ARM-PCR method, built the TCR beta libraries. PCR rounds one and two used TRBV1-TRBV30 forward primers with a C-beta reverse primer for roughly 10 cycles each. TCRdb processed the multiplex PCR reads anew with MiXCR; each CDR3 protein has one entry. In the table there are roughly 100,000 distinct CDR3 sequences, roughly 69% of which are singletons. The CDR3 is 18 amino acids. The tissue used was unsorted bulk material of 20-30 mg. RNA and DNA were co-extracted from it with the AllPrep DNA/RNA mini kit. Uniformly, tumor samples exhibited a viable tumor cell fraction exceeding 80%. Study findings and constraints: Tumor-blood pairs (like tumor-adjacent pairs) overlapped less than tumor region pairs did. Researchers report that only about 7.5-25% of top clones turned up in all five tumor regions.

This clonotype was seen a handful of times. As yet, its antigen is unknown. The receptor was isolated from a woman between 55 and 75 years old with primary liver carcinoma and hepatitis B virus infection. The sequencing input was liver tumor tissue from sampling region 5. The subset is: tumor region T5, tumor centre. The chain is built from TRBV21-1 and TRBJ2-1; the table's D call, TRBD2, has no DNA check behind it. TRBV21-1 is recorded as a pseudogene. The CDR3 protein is CASSKVELAGWVFNEQFF. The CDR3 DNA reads TGTGCCAGCAGCAAAGTGGAACTAGCGGGATGGGTGTTCAATGAGCAGTTCTTC.